This is a list of T cell receptor beta chains from one sample in a study of cytomegalovirus exposure and HLA in healthy donors. Clones were read by immunoSEQ multiplex PCR, and TCRdb kept only the in-frame ones, dropping some. The data hold 140,000 to 150,000 clones, with 80% observed a single time. Sequenced: PBMCs. The receptors come from a man aged 40-50 years in good health and CMV-seronegative. Both conserved end residues are part of each CDR3.

v_gene	j_gene	CDR3aa
TRBV6-5	TRBJ2-7	CASSYSSRGTNEQYF
TRBV10-2	TRBJ2-4	CASSGDRSDIQYF
TRBV5-4	TRBJ2-5	CASSRGTETQYF
TRBV2	TRBJ2-3	CASKEVSTDTQYF
TRBV5-5	TRBJ2-2	CASSSPARVSTGELFF
TRBV6-1	TRBJ1-3	CASSEGTGDGNTIYF
TRBV11-2	TRBJ2-6	CASSQPPGLAAPGANVLTF
TRBV6-5	TRBJ2-6	CASSYKGSGANVLTF
TRBV28	TRBJ2-2	CASSLVQRTGTGELFF
TRBV28	TRBJ2-5	CASISGGQGQETQYF
TRBV10-1	TRBJ1-6	CASSEWDRGLPSPLHF
TRBV19	TRBJ1-2	CASSIAVGGPSGYTF
TRBV7-3	TRBJ1-5	CASSLDRNQPQHF
TRBV5-6	TRBJ1-1	CASSLGTGTTEAFF
TRBV5-1	TRBJ2-5	CASSLGTGIETQYF
TRBV15	TRBJ2-7	CATSRERVQGATQYF
TRBV9	TRBJ1-1	CASGTTGVNTEAFF
TRBV29-1	TRBJ2-7	CSVERTGSSYEQYF
TRBV5-1	TRBJ1-4	CASSLNGQGELFF
TRBV5-6	TRBJ1-2	CASSLQGAPLGYTF
TRBV10-3	TRBJ1-5	CAISSGQGAIQPQHF
TRBV29-1	TRBJ1-3	CSASMSSGNTIYF
TRBV6-1	TRBJ2-2	CASSEAGQGGGELFF
TRBV19	TRBJ1-5	CASSTGQGGERGLPQHF
TRBV10-3	TRBJ2-1	CAISAGQAVSYNEQFF
TRBV9	TRBJ2-7	CASSVADDRGLYEQYF
TRBV7-6	TRBJ2-2	CASSRERTGVTGELFF
TRBV5-4	TRBJ1-1	CASSPSEAGIEAFF
TRBV7-2	TRBJ2-2	CASRGTANTGELFF
TRBV29-1	TRBJ2-5	CSVGTTGQETQYF
TRBV10-3	TRBJ1-5	CAISGAGGGQPQHF
TRBV5-8	TRBJ2-6	CASSRTAGANVLTF
TRBV9	-	CASSGTSGAPTYEQYF
TRBV7-6	TRBJ2-3	CASSFGTSGGDTQYF
TRBV6-1	TRBJ2-1	CASSRVWTGENEQFF
TRBV9	TRBJ2-3	CASSAYSGGGTDTQYF
TRBV21-1	TRBJ2-5	CAMHWTSGGRAQYF